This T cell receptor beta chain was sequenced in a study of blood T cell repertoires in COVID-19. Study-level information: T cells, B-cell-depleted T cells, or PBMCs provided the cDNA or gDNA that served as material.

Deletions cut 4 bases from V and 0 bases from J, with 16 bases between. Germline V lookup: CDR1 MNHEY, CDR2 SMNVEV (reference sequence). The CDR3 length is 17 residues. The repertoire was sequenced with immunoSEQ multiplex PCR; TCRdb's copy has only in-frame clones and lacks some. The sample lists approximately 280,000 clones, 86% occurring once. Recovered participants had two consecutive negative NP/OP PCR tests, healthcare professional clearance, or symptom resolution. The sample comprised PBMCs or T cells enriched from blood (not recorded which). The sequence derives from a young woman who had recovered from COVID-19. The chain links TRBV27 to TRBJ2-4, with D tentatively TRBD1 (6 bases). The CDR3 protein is CASSSPGRGRAKNIQYF. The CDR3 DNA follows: TGTGCCAGCAGTTCTCCCGGCAGGGGAAGAGCCAAAAACATTCAGTACTTC.